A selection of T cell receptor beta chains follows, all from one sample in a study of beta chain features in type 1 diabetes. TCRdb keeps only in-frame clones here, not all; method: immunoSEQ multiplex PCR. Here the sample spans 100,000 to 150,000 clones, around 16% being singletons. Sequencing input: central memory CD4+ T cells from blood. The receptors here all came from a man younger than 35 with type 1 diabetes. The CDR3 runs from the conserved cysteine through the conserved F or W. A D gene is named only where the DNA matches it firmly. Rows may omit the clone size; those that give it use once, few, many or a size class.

CDR3 DNA: TGCGCCAGCAGCCAAGAGTACCAAGAGACCCAGTACTTC
CDR3 protein: CASSQEYQETQYF
clone size: -
D gene: -
V gene: TRBV4-3
J gene: TRBJ2-5
CDR3 length: 13

CDR3 DNA: TGTGCCAGCAGCCCTCCCGGGGTCTCTGGGGCCAACGTCCTGACTTTC
CDR3 protein: CASSPPGVSGANVLTF
clone size: many
D gene: -
V gene: TRBV5-4
J gene: TRBJ2-6
CDR3 length: 16

CDR3 DNA: TGTGCCAGCAGTTTCTTCGCTGGAGGGGAGCTGTTTTTT
CDR3 protein: CASSFFAGGELFF
clone size: many
D gene: -
V gene: TRBV28
J gene: TRBJ2-2
CDR3 length: 13

CDR3 DNA: TGTGCCAGCAGCCAAGCTTGGTCGGCAATTGGCACCTACGAGCAGTACTTC
CDR3 protein: CASSQAWSAIGTYEQYF
clone size: -
D gene: -
V gene: TRBV4-2
J gene: TRBJ2-7
CDR3 length: 17

CDR3 DNA: TGTGCCAGCAGCTCCGAACCGGGTGCCCTCCACTTT
CDR3 protein: CASSSEPGALHF
clone size: few
D gene: -
V gene: TRBV28
J gene: TRBJ1-6
CDR3 length: 12

CDR3 DNA: TGTGCCAGCAGCTTAGTAGCAGGGGGAAGTACTGAAGCTTTCTTT
CDR3 protein: CASSLVAGGSTEAFF
clone size: few
D gene: TRBD1
V gene: TRBV7-6
J gene: TRBJ1-1
CDR3 length: 15

CDR3 DNA: TGTGCCAGCAGCTTGTGGACAGAGAACACTGAAGCTTTCTTT
CDR3 protein: CASSLWTENTEAFF
clone size: few
D gene: -
V gene: TRBV9
J gene: TRBJ1-1
CDR3 length: 14

CDR3 DNA: TGCGCCAGCAGCCAAGCAATGGAAGAGACCCAGTACTTC
CDR3 protein: CASSQAMEETQYF
clone size: -
D gene: -
V gene: TRBV4-1
J gene: TRBJ2-5
CDR3 length: 13

CDR3 DNA: TGTGCCAGTAGTATACTAGCGCCTCAGCACTACAATGAGCAGTTCTTC
CDR3 protein: CASSILAPQHYNEQFF
clone size: -
D gene: -
V gene: TRBV19
J gene: TRBJ2-1
CDR3 length: 16

CDR3 DNA: TGTGCCTGGAGGGTAGGGCTAGCGGGGGCCTTTATCTTC
CDR3 protein: CAWRVGLAGAFIF
clone size: -
D gene: TRBD2
V gene: TRBV30
J gene: TRBJ2-1
CDR3 length: 13

CDR3 DNA: TGTGCCAGCAGCCCCGGACATTCGCCCTATGGCTACACCTTC
CDR3 protein: CASSPGHSPYGYTF
clone size: -
D gene: -
V gene: TRBV7-3
J gene: TRBJ1-2
CDR3 length: 14

CDR3 DNA: TGTGCCAGCAGCTGGCCACCGGGTCACCCTAAACCTGGGGCCAACGTCCTGACTTTC
CDR3 protein: CASSWPPGHPKPGANVLTF
clone size: few
D gene: -
V gene: TRBV5-6
J gene: TRBJ2-6
CDR3 length: 19

CDR3 DNA: TGTGCCAGCAGTTTTGAAGGGAAAGTTAATTCACCCCTCCACTTT
CDR3 protein: CASSFEGKVNSPLHF
clone size: -
D gene: -
V gene: TRBV27
J gene: TRBJ1-6
CDR3 length: 15

CDR3 DNA: TGTGCCAGCAGCCAAGATAACAGGGGACGACGGGAAAAACTGTTTTTT
CDR3 protein: CASSQDNRGRREKLFF
clone size: -
D gene: TRBD1
V gene: TRBV4-2
J gene: TRBJ1-4
CDR3 length: 16

CDR3 DNA: TGTGCCAGCAGCCAAGATAGGGGGAATCAGCCCCAGCATTTT
CDR3 protein: CASSQDRGNQPQHF
clone size: few
D gene: -
V gene: TRBV11-2
J gene: TRBJ1-5
CDR3 length: 14

CDR3 DNA: TGCGCCAGCAGCTCTCAAGTTGGGGGAAGAGCCGGGGAGCTGTTTTTT
CDR3 protein: CASSSQVGGRAGELFF
clone size: -
D gene: -
V gene: TRBV4-3
J gene: TRBJ2-2
CDR3 length: 16

CDR3 DNA: TGTGCCAGCAGTCGCGAGGGTGTCCACGAGCAGTACTTC
CDR3 protein: CASSREGVHEQYF
clone size: few
D gene: -
V gene: TRBV2
J gene: TRBJ2-7
CDR3 length: 13

CDR3 DNA: TGTGCCAGCAGCCTCGGACAGTATAGTGAGCAGTTCTTC
CDR3 protein: CASSLGQYSEQFF
clone size: -
D gene: -
V gene: TRBV7-9
J gene: TRBJ2-1
CDR3 length: 13

CDR3 DNA: TGTGCCATCAGTGAGATTCGGGGGTACAGCGGCACTGAAGCTTTCTTT
CDR3 protein: CAISEIRGYSGTEAFF
clone size: -
D gene: -
V gene: TRBV10-3
J gene: TRBJ1-1
CDR3 length: 16

CDR3 DNA: TGTGCCAGCAGTTTAGCGGGGGGCTCTCAGCAGTTCTTC
CDR3 protein: CASSLAGGSQQFF
clone size: -
D gene: TRBD2
V gene: TRBV6-5
J gene: TRBJ2-1
CDR3 length: 13

CDR3 DNA: TGTGCCAGCAGCTTAGTTCTCGCCTCCACTGAAGCTTTCTTT
CDR3 protein: CASSLVLASTEAFF
clone size: many
D gene: -
V gene: TRBV7-9
J gene: TRBJ1-1
CDR3 length: 14

CDR3 DNA: TGTGCCAGCTCACACACAGGGGAAGAGGACGAGCAGTACTTC
CDR3 protein: CASSHTGEEDEQYF
clone size: -
D gene: TRBD1
V gene: TRBV18
J gene: TRBJ2-7
CDR3 length: 14

CDR3 DNA: TGCAGCGTTCACATCACTAGCGGGAGGGCCCTCATGGAGCAGTTCTTC
CDR3 protein: CSVHITSGRALMEQFF
clone size: few
D gene: TRBD2
V gene: TRBV29-1
J gene: TRBJ2-1
CDR3 length: 16

CDR3 DNA: TGTGCCTGGAGTGTAGGCACAGGGGGCAATCAGCCCCAGCATTTT
CDR3 protein: CAWSVGTGGNQPQHF
clone size: few
D gene: TRBD1
V gene: TRBV30
J gene: TRBJ1-5
CDR3 length: 15

CDR3 DNA: TGTGCCAGCAGCTTGTCGGATTTCACTGAAGCTTTCTTT
CDR3 protein: CASSLSDFTEAFF
clone size: few
D gene: -
V gene: TRBV7-3
J gene: TRBJ1-1
CDR3 length: 13

CDR3 DNA: TGTGCCAGCAGTGGCGGGACTAGCGGGAGGCGTGGGGCCAACGTCCTGACTTTC
CDR3 protein: CASSGGTSGRRGANVLTF
clone size: few
D gene: TRBD2
V gene: TRBV2
J gene: TRBJ2-6
CDR3 length: 18

CDR3 DNA: TGCGCCAGCAGCTTTACGGACAGGGCCACTGAAGCTTTCTTT
CDR3 protein: CASSFTDRATEAFF
clone size: -
D gene: TRBD1
V gene: TRBV4-1
J gene: TRBJ1-1
CDR3 length: 14

CDR3 DNA: TGTGCCAGCAGTCTTACCGGGACAGGCGTCCTTACCTATGGCTACACCTTC
CDR3 protein: CASSLTGTGVLTYGYTF
clone size: few
D gene: TRBD1
V gene: TRBV7-9
J gene: TRBJ1-2
CDR3 length: 17

CDR3 DNA: TGTGCCAGCAGTTGGAACGGGCTGGACACAGATACGCAGTATTTT
CDR3 protein: CASSWNGLDTDTQYF
clone size: few
D gene: -
V gene: TRBV27
J gene: TRBJ2-3
CDR3 length: 15

CDR3 DNA: TGTGCCAGCAGCCAAGCACAGGATCTCGACGGGACCCAGTACTTC
CDR3 protein: CASSQAQDLDGTQYF
clone size: few
D gene: -
V gene: TRBV4-2
J gene: TRBJ2-5
CDR3 length: 15

CDR3 DNA: TGTGCCAGCAGTTACGACCTACAAGAAGCTTTCTTT
CDR3 protein: CASSYDLQEAFF
clone size: -
D gene: -
V gene: TRBV6-5
J gene: TRBJ1-1
CDR3 length: 12